These 2 T cell receptor beta chains share one sample of origin, sequenced in a study of blood T cells in healthy people across ages. The authors ran a second PCR of about 7 to 11 cycles using a sample-barcoded 5' primer and a J-beta primer mix. MiXCR was run by TCRdb on the 5' RACE reads, yielding one entry per CDR3 protein. The table has hundreds of thousands of distinct CDR3 sequences, around 46% seen once. The material sequenced was blood. The receptors derive from a woman aged 55-75 years in good health.

For this clonotype: At one of its ends the junction is not consistent with the germline gene, which may arise from a read error. This chain links TRBV28 with TRBJ2-7; D may be TRBD1 (6 bases). Looked up from germline, CDR1 is MDHEN and CDR2 is SYDVKM. The CDR3 has 14 amino acids. The CDR3 DNA reads TGTGCCAGCGGTTTCAGGGGCAACTCCTACGAGCAGTACTTC. As protein: CASGFRGNSYEQYF. The full variable domain, completed using reference TRBV28 and TRBJ2-7, is DVKVTQSSRYLVKRTGEKVFLECVQDMDHENMFWYRQDPGLGLRLIYFSYDVKMKEKGDIPEGYSVSREKKERFSLILESASTNQTSMYLCASGFRGNSYEQYFGPGTRLTVT.

The CDR3 reads CASSYTRSEQYF. The CDR3 DNA follows: TGTGCCAGCAGTTACACTAGAAGCGAGCAGTACTTC. The genes are TRBV6-2 or TRBV6-3 and TRBJ2-7; weak D call: TRBD2 (5 bases). CDR1 and CDR2 (germline): MNHEY, SVGEGT. V lost 2 bases to trimming and J lost 6 bases, with 8 bases between them. The CDR3 is 12 residues long.